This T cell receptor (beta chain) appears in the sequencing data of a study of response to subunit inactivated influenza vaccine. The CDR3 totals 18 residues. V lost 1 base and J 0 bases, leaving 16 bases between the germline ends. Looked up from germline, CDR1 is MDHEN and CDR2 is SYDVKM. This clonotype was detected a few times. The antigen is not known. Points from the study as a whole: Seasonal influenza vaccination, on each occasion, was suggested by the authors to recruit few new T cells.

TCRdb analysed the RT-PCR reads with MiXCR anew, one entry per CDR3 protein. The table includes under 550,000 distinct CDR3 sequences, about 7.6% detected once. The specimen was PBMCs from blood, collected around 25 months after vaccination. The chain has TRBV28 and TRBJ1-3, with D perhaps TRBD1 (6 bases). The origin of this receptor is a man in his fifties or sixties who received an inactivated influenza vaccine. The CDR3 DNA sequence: TGTGCCAGCAGTTTATATGGACAACAGGGCATCTCTGGAAACACCATATATTTT. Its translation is CASSLYGQQGISGNTIYF.